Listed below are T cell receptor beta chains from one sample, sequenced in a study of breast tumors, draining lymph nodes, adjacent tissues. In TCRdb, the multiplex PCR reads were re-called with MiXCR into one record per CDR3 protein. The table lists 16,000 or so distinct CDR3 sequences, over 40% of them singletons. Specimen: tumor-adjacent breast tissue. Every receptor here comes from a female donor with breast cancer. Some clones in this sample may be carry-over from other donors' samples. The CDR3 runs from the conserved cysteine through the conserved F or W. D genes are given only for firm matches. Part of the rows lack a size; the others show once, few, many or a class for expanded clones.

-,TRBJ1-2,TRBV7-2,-,CANSLEGRNGYTF,TGTGCCAACAGCTTAGAGGGAAGGAATGGCTACACCTTC
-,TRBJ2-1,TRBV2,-,CASEGITSYNEQFF,TGTGCTAGCGAGGGGATCACCTCCTACAATGAGCAGTTCTTC
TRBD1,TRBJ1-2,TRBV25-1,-,CASSAGTGLYGRTF,TGTGCCAGCAGTGCTGGGACAGGACTCTATGGCCGCACCTTC
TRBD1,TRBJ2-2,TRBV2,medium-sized,CASRGTGFGELFF,TGTGCCAGCAGGGGGACAGGGTTCGGGGAGCTGTTTTTT
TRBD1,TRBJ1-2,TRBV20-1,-,CNARPQVEGAGGYTF,TGCAATGCTAGACCCCAGGTGGAGGGGGCGGGAGGCTACACCTTC
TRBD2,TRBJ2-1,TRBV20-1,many,CSARRPTGASGRVGQFF,TGCAGTGCTAGAAGGCCGACGGGGGCTAGCGGGAGAGTCGGGCAGTTCTTC
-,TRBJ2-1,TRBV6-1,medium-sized,CASSDQDEQFF,TGTGCCAGCAGTGATCAAGATGAGCAGTTCTTC
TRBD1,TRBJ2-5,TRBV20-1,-,CSASQPGQGGETQYF,TGCAGTGCTAGTCAACCGGGACAGGGTGGGGAGACCCAGTACTTC
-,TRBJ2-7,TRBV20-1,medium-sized,CSASIGRVYEQYF,TGCAGTGCTAGTATCGGGCGGGTCTACGAGCAGTACTTC
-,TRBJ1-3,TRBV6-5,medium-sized,CASTTSLSGNTIYF,TGTGCCAGCACCACAAGCCTCTCTGGAAACACCATATATTTT
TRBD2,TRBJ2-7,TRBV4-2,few,CASSQDGTSGNYEQYF,TGTGCCAGCAGCCAAGATGGGACTAGCGGAAACTACGAGCAGTACTTC
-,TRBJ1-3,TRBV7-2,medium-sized,CASSLVRDSIYF,TGTGCCAGCAGCTTAGTTCGGGACTCCATATATTTT
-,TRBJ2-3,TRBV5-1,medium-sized,CASSLDRSTDTQYF,TGCGCCAGCAGCTTGGACAGGAGCACAGATACGCAGTATTTT